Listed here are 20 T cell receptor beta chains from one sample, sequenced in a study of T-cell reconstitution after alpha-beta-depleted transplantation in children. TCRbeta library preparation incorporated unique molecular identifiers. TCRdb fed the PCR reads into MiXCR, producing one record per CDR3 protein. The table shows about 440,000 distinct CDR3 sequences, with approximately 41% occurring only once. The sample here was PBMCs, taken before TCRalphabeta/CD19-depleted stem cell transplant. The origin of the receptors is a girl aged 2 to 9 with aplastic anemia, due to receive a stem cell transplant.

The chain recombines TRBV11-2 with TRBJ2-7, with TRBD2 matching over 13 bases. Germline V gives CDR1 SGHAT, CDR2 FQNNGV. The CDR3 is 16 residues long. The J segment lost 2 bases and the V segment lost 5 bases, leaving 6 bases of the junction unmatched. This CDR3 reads CASSQTSGRAPYEQYF. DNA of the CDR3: TGTGCCAGCAGCCAAACTAGCGGGAGGGCCCCCTACGAGCAGTACTTC.

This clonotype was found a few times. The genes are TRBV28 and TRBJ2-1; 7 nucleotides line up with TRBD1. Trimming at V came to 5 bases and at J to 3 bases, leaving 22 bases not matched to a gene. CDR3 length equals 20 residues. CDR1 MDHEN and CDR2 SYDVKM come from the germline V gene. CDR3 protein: CASSPTGTAITIPNYNEQFF. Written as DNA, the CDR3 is TGTGCCAGCAGTCCTACCGGGACAGCGATAACGATACCGAACTACAATGAGCAGTTCTTC.

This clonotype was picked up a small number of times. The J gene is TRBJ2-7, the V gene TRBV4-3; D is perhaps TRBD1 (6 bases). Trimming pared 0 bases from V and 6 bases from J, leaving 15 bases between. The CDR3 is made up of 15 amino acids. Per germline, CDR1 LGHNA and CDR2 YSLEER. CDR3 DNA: TGCGCCAGCAGCCAAGATAACAGGGATGGGGGCGAGCAGTACTTC. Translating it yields CASSQDNRDGGEQYF.

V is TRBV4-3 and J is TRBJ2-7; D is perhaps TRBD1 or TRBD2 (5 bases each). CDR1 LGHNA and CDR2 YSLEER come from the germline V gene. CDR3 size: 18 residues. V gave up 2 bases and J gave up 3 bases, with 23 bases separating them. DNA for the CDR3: TGCGCCAGCAGCCAATACCGGGGCCCCCAGACAACTAACTACGAGCAGTACTTC. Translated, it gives CASSQYRGPQTTNYEQYF.

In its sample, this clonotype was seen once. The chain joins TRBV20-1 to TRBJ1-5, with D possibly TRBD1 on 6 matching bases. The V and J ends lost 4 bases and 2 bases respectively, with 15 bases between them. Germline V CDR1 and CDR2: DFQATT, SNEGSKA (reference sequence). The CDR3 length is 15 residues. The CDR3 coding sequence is TGCAGTGCTACTACCACAGGGAGCGGCAATCAGCCCCAGCATTTT. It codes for CSATTTGSGNQPQHF.

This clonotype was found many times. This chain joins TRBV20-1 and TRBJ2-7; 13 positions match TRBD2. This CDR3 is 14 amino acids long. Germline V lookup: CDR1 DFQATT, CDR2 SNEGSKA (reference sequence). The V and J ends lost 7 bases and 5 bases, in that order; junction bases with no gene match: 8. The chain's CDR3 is CSEELAGGRDEQYF. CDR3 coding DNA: TGCAGTGAGGAACTAGCGGGAGGGCGGGACGAGCAGTACTTC.

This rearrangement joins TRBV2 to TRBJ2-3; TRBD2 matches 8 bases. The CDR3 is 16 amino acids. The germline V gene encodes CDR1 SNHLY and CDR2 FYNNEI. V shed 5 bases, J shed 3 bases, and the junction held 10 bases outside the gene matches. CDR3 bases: TGTGCCAGCAGTTTAGCGGGACGCCCTAGAACAGATACGCAGTATTTT. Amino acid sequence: CASSLAGRPRTDTQYF.

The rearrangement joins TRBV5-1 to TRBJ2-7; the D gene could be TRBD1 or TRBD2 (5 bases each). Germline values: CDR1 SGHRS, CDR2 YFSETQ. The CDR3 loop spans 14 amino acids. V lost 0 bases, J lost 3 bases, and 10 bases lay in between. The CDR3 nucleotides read TGCGCCAGCAGCTTGGGGGACGCTGACTACGAGCAGTACTTC. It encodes CASSLGDADYEQYF. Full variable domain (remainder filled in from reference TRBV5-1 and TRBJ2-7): KAGVTQTPRYLIKTRGQQVTLSCSPISGHRSVSWYQQTPGQGLQFLFEYFSETQRNKGNFPGRFSGRQFSNSRSEMNVSTLELGDSALYLCASSLGDADYEQYFGPGTRLTVT.

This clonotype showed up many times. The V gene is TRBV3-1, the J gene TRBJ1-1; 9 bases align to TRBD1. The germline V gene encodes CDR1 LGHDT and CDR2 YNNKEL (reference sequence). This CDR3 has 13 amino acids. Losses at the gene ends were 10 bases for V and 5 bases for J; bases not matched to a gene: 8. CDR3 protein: CATDGTGRTEAFF. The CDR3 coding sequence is TGTGCCACCGATGGGACAGGGCGGACTGAAGCTTTCTTT.

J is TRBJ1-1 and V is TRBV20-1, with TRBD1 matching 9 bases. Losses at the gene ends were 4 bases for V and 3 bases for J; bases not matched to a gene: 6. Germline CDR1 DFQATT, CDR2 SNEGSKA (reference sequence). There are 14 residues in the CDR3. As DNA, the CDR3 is TGCAGTGCTACCGGACAGGGGTCGGACACTGAAGCTTTCTTT. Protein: CSATGQGSDTEAFF.

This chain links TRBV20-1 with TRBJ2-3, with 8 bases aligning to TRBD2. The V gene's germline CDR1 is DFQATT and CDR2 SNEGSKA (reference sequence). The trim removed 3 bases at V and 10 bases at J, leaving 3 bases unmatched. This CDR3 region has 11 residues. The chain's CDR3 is CSARRGEAQYF. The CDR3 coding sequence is TGCAGTGCTAGGCGGGGGGAGGCGCAGTATTTT.

Here the CDR3 DNA reads TGCGCCAGCAGCTTGGCGCCCCTGACTAGCGGGAGGGCAGAGACCCAGTACTTC. Amino acid sequence: CASSLAPLTSGRAETQYF. The chain is built from TRBV5-1 and TRBJ2-5; 14 bases are shared with TRBD2. There are 18 residues in the CDR3. CDR1 and CDR2 (germline): SGHRS, YFSETQ. After removal of 0 bases from V and 4 bases from J, the junction contained 8 bases not matched to a gene.

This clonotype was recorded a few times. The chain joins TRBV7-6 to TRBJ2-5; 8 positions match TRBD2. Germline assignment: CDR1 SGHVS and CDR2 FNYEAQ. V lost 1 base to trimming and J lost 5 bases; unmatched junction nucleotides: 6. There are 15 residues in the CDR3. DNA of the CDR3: TGTGCCAGCAGCTTAGTAGGGGGACTAGTGGAGACCCAGTACTTC. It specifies CASSLVGGLVETQYF. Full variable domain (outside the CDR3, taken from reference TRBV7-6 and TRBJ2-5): GAGVSQSPRYKVTKRGQDVALRCDPISGHVSLYWYRQALGQGPEFLTYFNYEAQQDKSGLPNDRFSAERPEGSISTLTIQRTEQRDSAMYRCASSLVGGLVETQYFGPGTRLLVL.

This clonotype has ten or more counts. DNA for the CDR3: TGCGCCAGCAGGGGCATAAGCTCTGGAAACACCATATATTTT. Residues: CASRGISSGNTIYF. The chain joins TRBV5-1 to TRBJ1-3; D not resolved. The germline V and J ends were trimmed by 5 bases and 0 bases, with 9 bases remaining between them. This CDR3 is built from 14 residues. Germline V gene lookup returns CDR1 SGHRS and CDR2 YFSETQ. Full variable domain (remainder filled in from reference TRBV5-1 and TRBJ1-3): KAGVTQTPRYLIKTRGQQVTLSCSPISGHRSVSWYQQTPGQGLQFLFEYFSETQRNKGNFPGRFSGRQFSNSRSEMNVSTLELGDSALYLCASRGISSGNTIYFGEGSWLTVV.

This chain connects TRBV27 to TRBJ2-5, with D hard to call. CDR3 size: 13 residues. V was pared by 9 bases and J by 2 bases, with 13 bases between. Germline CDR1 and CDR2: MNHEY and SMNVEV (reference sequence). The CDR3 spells CASSATNQETQYF. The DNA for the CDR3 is TGTGCCAGTTCCGCAACTAATCAAGAGACCCAGTACTTC.

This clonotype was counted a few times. CDR3 coding DNA: TGTGCCAGCAGCCAAACTAGCGGGAGTTACTCCGAGCAGTACTTC. Protein sequence: CASSQTSGSYSEQYF. The V call is TRBV7-9, the J call TRBJ2-7, with TRBD2 identical over 11 bases. Trimming cost V 5 bases and J 6 bases; bases outside gene matches: 9. In germline, CDR1 is SEHNR, CDR2 FQNEAQ (reference sequence). This CDR3 contains 15 residues.

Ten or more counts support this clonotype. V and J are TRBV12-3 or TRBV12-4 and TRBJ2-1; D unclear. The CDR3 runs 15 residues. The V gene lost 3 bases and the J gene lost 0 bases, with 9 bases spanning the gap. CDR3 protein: CASSLVSHSYNEQFF. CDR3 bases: TGTGCCAGCAGTTTGGTCAGTCACTCCTACAATGAGCAGTTCTTC.

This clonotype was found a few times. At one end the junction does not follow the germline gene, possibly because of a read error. The CDR3 DNA follows: TGTGCCAGCAGCCCCACAATTGCGGGAGGACAAGGCTTC. Its translation is CASSPTIAGGQGF. The chain has TRBV3-1 and TRBJ2-5, with TRBD2 matching over 8 bases. The CDR3 spans 13 residues. The germline gives CDR1 LGHDT, CDR2 YNNKEL (reference sequence).

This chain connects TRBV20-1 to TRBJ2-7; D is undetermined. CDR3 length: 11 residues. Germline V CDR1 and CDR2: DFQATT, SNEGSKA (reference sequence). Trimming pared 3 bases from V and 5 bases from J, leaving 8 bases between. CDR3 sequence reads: CSASSTNEQYF. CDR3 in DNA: TGCAGTGCTAGTTCCACTAACGAGCAGTACTTC.

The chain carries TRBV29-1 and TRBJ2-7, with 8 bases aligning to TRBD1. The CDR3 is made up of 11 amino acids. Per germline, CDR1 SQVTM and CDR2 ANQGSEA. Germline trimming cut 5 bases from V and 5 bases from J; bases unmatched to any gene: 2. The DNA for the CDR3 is TGCAGCGTTTCGGACAGGGACGAGCAGTACTTC. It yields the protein CSVSDRDEQYF.